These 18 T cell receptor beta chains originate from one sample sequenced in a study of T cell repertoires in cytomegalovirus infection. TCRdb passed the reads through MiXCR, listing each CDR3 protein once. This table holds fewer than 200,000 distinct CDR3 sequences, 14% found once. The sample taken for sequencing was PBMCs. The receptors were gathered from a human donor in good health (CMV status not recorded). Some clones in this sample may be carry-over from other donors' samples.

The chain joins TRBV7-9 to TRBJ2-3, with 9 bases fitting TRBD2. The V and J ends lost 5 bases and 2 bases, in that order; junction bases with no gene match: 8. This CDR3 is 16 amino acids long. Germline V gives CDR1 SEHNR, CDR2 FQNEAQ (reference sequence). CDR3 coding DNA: TGTGCCAGCAGCCCCCGCCTAGCGGGGACCACAGATACGCAGTATTTT. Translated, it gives CASSPRLAGTTDTQYF.

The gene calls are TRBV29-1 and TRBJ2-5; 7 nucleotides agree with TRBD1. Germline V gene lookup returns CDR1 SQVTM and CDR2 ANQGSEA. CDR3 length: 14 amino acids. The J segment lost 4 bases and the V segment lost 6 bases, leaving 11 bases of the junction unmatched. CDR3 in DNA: TGCAGCGTCGCTAGGGGGCTTGTGGGAGAGACCCAGTACTTC. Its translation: CSVARGLVGETQYF.

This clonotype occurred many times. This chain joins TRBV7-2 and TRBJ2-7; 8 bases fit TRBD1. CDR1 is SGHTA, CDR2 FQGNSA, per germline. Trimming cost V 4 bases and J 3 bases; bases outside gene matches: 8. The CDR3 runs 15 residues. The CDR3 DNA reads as TGTGCCAGCAGCTATCGACAGGGGTTTGGCTACGAGCAGTACTTC. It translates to CASSYRQGFGYEQYF.

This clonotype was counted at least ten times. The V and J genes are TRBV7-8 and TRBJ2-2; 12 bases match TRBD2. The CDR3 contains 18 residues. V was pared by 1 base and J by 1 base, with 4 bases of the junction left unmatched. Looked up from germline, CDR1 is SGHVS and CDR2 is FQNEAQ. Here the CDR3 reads CASSLVGLAGMNTGELFF. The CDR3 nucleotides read TGTGCCAGCAGCTTAGTTGGACTAGCGGGGATGAACACCGGGGAGCTGTTTTTT.

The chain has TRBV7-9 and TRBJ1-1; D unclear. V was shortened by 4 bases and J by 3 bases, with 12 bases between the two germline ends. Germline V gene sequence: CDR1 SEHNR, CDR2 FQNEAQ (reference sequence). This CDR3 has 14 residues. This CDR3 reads CASSSRSRDTEAFF. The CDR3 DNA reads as TGTGCCAGCAGCTCACGGAGTAGGGACACTGAAGCTTTCTTT.

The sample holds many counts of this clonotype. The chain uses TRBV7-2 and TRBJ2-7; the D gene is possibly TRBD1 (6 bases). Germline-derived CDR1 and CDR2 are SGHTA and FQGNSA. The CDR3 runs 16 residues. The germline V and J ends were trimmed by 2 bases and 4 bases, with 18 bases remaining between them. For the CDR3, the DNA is TGTGCCAGCAGCTTATTCGCCGGGACGACAGGATACGAGCAGTACTTC. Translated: CASSLFAGTTGYEQYF.

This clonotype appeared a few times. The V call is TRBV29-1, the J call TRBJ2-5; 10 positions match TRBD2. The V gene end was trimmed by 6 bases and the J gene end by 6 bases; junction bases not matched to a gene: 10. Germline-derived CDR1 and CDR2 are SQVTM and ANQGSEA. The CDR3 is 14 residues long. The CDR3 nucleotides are TGCAGCGTCCATCCCGGGACTAGCGTAAAGACCCAGTACTTC. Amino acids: CSVHPGTSVKTQYF.

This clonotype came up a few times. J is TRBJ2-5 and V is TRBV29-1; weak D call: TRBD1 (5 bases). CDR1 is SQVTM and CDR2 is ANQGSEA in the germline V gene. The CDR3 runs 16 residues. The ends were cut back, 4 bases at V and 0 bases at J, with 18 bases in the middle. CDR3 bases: TGCAGCGTTGTTCCGACACCCCCGGACAACCAAGAGACCCAGTACTTC. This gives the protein CSVVPTPPDNQETQYF. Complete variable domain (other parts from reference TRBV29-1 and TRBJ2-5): SAVISQKPSRDICQRGTSLTIQCQVDSQVTMMFWYRQQPGQSLTLIATANQGSEATYESGFVIDKFPISRPNLTFSTLTVSNMSPEDSSIYLCSVVPTPPDNQETQYFGPGTRLLVL.

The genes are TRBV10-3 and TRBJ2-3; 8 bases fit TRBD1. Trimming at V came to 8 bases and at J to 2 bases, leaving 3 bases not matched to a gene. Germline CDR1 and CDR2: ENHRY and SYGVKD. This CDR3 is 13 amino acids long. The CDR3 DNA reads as TGTGCCATCCGGGACAGGAACACAGATACGCAGTATTTT. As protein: CAIRDRNTDTQYF.

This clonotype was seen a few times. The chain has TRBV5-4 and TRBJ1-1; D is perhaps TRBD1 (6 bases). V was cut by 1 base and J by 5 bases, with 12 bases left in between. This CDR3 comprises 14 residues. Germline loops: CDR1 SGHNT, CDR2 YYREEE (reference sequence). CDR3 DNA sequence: TGTGCCAGCAGCTTGTCAGGGGCGCGGACTGAAGCTTTCTTT. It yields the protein CASSLSGARTEAFF.

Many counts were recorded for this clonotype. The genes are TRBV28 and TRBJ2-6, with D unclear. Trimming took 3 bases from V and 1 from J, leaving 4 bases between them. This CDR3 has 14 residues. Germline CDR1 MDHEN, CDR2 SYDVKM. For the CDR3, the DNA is TGTGCCAGCAGTTTCCTATCTGGGGCCAACGTCCTGACTTTC. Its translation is CASSFLSGANVLTF.

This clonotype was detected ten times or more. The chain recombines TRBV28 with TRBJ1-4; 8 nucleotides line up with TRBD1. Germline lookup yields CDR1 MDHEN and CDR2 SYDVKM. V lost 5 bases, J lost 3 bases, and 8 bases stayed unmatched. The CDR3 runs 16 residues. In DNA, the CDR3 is TGTGCCAGCAGTCGACCCCCAGGGGGCCCTAATGAAAAACTGTTTTTT. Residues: CASSRPPGGPNEKLFF.

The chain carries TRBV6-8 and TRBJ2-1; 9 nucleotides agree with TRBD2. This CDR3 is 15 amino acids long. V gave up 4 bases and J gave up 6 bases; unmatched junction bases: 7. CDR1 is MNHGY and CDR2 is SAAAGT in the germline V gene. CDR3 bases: TGTGCCAGCAGTTCCGTAGCGGGAGACCTCAATGAGCAGTTCTTC. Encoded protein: CASSSVAGDLNEQFF.

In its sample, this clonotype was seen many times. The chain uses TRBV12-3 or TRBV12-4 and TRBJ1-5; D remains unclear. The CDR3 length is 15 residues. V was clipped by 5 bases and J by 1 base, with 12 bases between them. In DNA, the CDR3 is TGTGCCAGCAGTCCCGGACGGAAAAGCAATCAGCCCCAGCATTTT. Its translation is CASSPGRKSNQPQHF.

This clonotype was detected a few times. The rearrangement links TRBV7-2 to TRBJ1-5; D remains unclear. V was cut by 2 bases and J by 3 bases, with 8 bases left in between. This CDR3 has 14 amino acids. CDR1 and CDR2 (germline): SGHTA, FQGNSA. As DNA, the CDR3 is TGTGCCAGCAGCTTAATGGATTACAATCAGCCCCAGCATTTT. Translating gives CASSLMDYNQPQHF.

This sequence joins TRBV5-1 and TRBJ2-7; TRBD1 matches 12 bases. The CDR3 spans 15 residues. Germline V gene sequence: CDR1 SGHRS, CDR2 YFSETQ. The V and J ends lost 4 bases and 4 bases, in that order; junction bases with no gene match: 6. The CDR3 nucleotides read TGCGCCAGCAGCCCGGTGGGACAGGGGGCTTACGAGCAGTACTTC. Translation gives CASSPVGQGAYEQYF. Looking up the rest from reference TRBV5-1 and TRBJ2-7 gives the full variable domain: KAGVTQTPRYLIKTRGQQVTLSCSPISGHRSVSWYQQTPGQGLQFLFEYFSETQRNKGNFPGRFSGRQFSNSRSEMNVSTLELGDSALYLCASSPVGQGAYEQYFGPGTRLTVT.

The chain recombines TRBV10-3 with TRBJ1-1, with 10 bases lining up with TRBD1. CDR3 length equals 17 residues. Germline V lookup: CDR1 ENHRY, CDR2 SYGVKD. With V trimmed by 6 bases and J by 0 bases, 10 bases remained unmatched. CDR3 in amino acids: CAIRVPRDRGMNTEAFF. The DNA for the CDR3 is TGTGCCATCAGGGTACCCCGGGACAGGGGCATGAACACTGAAGCTTTCTTT.

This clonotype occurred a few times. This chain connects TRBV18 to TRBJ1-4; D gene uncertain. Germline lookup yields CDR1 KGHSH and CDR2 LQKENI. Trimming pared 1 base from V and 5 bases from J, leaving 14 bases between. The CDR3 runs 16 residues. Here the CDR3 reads CASSPRHLGSNEKLFF. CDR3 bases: TGTGCCAGCTCACCACGGCATTTGGGGTCCAATGAAAAACTGTTTTTT.